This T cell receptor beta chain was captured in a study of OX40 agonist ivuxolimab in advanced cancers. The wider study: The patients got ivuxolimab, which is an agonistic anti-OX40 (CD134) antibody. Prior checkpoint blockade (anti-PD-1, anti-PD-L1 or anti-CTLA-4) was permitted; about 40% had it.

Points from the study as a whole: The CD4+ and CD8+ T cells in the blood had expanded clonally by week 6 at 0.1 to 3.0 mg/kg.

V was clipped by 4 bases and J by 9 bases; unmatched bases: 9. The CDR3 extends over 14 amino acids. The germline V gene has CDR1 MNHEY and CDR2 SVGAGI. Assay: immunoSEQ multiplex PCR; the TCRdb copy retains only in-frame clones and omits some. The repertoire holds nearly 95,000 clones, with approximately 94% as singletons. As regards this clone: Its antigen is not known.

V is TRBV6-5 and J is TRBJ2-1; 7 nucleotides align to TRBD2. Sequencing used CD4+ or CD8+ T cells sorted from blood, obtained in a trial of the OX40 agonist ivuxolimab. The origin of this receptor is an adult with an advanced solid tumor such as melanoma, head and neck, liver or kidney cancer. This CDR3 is CASSSSGRGSEQFF. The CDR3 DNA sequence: TGTGCCAGCAGTTCCTCGGGGCGGGGGAGTGAGCAGTTCTTC.